This TCR beta chain comes out of a study of immune evolution from preneoplasia to lung adenocarcinoma. By share of the sample, this clone is medium-sized (0.01 to 0.1%). Two lung cancer pathologists independently confirmed each histologic diagnosis. Profiled with immunoSEQ multiplex PCR; TCRdb holds only in-frame clones, not every one. The sample carries tens of thousands of clones, 65% to 75% recorded once. The CDR3 is 14 residues long. The germline V gene has CDR1 SNHLY and CDR2 FYNNEI. V was clipped by 3 bases and J by 0 bases, with 6 bases between them. The chain employs TRBV2 and TRBJ1-5; D unclear. Sequencing input: FFPE invasive lung adenocarcinoma tissue. The receptor's source is a person aged 60 to 70 with invasive lung adenocarcinoma. Some clones in this sample may be carry-over from other donors' samples. The CDR3 DNA reads TGTGCCAGCAGTGACCACTATAGCAATCAGCCCCAGCATTTT. It specifies CASSDHYSNQPQHF. Full variable domain (outside the CDR3, taken from reference TRBV2 and TRBJ1-5): EPEVTQTPSHQVTQMGQEVILRCVPISNHLYFYWYRQILGQKVEFLVSFYNNEISEKSEIFDDQFSVERPDGSNFTLKIRSTKLEDSAMYFCASSDHYSNQPQHFGDGTRLSIL.